This T cell receptor (beta chain) originates from a study of cytomegalovirus exposure and HLA in healthy donors. Study-wide background: Earlier findings included roughly 120 million unique TCR beta sequences obtained from 150 million to 200 million T cells. About 82 million unique TCRs from HLA-typed donors were held in an early release of data.

Regarding this clone: What it binds is not known.

The PCR ran on 60 Vbeta and 13 Jbeta primers. Assay: immunoSEQ multiplex PCR; the TCRdb copy retains only in-frame clones and omits some. The sample holds around 120,000 clones; under 90% are singletons and the top ten take approximately 4%. The CDR3 sequence is 15 residues long. CDR1 is SNHLY and CDR2 is FYNNEI in the germline V gene. The ends lost 8 bases at V and 7 bases at J; junction bases unmatched: 13. Study results and limitations: Later work associated roughly 15,000 TCR beta sequences with HLA alleles at 0.05 false discovery rate. Solely CMV serostatus was available to characterize immune exposure.

The chain employs TRBV2 and TRBJ2-2; 7 nucleotides agree with TRBD2. The specimen was PBMCs. This sequence was found in a woman between 40 and 50 years old in good health and CMV-seronegative. CDR3 nucleotide sequence: TGTGCCAGCGGACCGGGGGGTTTCGAGGTCGGGGAGCTGTTTTTT. Amino acid sequence: CASGPGGFEVGELFF.